The T cell receptor beta chain described here comes from a study of regulatory T cells in long-lasting Graves disease. The V end lost 0 bases, the J end lost 5 bases, and 10 bases lay between the germline ends. Germline-derived CDR1 and CDR2 are LNHNV and YYDKDF (reference sequence). This CDR3 is built from 14 residues. Arm-PCR of CDR3 regions with iRepertoire HTBI primers generated TCR beta libraries. TCRdb analysed the multiplex PCR reads with MiXCR anew, one entry per CDR3 protein. Among 350,000 to 450,000 distinct CDR3 sequences listed, around 11% were seen once. Time point specified: newly diagnosed GD, antithyroid drugs for less than 3 months. The TCR library was prepared using RNA isolated from PBMCs. The sample was also linked to a second study, of T cells in Graves' hyperthyroidism and ophthalmopathy.

V is TRBV15 and J is TRBJ2-5, with D unclear. This clonotype was obtained from a woman between 18 and 30 years old with Graves disease. The sequencing here drew on peripheral blood mononuclear cells (PBMCs), taken at new diagnosis, from a patient treated with antithyroid drugs. The chain's CDR3 is CATSRDSPAETQYF. The CDR3 nucleotides read TGTGCCACCAGCAGAGACAGCCCGGCGGAGACCCAGTACTTC. The full variable domain, with the rest looked up from reference TRBV15 and TRBJ2-5, is DAMVIQNPRYQVTQFGKPVTLSCSQTLNHNVMYWYQQKSSQAPKLLFHYYDKDFNNEADTPDNFQSRRPNTSFCFLDIRSPGLGDTAMYLCATSRDSPAETQYFGPGTRLLVL.